The 4 T cell receptor beta chains in this list originate from one sample, sequenced in a study of T cell responses to AZD1222 COVID-19 vaccine. The method was immunoSEQ multiplex PCR; TCRdb's version includes in-frame clones alone and lacks a portion of them. The sample holds 130,000 or so clones; 92% are singletons and the top ten take over 4%. Source: peripheral blood, taken 28 days after the second AZD1222 dose. All receptors come from an adult who received the AZD1222 COVID-19 vaccine.

This chain connects TRBV29-1 to TRBJ2-6; D unresolved. This CDR3 region has 18 residues. CDR1 is SQVTM and CDR2 is ANQGSEA in the germline V gene. Trimming removed 6 bases from V and 0 bases from J, with 21 bases in between. The CDR3 coding sequence is TGCAGCGTACCCGAAGTGGCAGCATCCTCCTCTGGGGCCAACGTCCTGACTTTC. Its protein is CSVPEVAASSSGANVLTF.

V is TRBV11-2 and J is TRBJ1-3; 9 nucleotides match TRBD1. Germline values: CDR1 SGHAT, CDR2 FQNNGV. The length of the CDR3 is 15 residues. V was clipped by 6 bases and J by 4 bases; unmatched bases: 7. The CDR3 sequence is CASRGTGNEGNTIYF. CDR3 nucleotides: TGTGCCAGCAGGGGGACAGGGAATGAAGGAAACACCATATATTTT. Full variable domain (remainder filled in from reference TRBV11-2 and TRBJ1-3): EAGVAQSPRYKIIEKRQSVAFWCNPISGHATLYWYQQILGQGPKLLIQFQNNGVVDDSQLPKDRFSAERLKGVDSTLKIQPAKLEDSAVYLCASRGTGNEGNTIYFGEGSWLTVV.

In nucleotides, the CDR3 is TGTGCCAGCAGCCCCAGGCCGTCGGAGACCCTCCACTTT. Encoded protein: CASSPRPSETLHF. The genes are TRBV11-2 and TRBJ1-6, with D unresolved. This CDR3 contains 13 residues. V dropped 5 bases and J dropped 14 bases, with 16 bases sitting between them. CDR1 and CDR2 (germline): SGHAT, FQNNGV. Full variable domain (missing parts from reference TRBV11-2 and TRBJ1-6): EAGVAQSPRYKIIEKRQSVAFWCNPISGHATLYWYQQILGQGPKLLIQFQNNGVVDDSQLPKDRFSAERLKGVDSTLKIQPAKLEDSAVYLCASSPRPSETLHFGNGTRLTVT.

This clone was detected once. This sequence joins TRBV7-9 and TRBJ2-2, with TRBD2 identical over 7 bases. Germline CDR1 SEHNR, CDR2 FQNEAQ (reference sequence). V trimming: 4 bases; J trimming: 1 base; junction bases outside the gene matches: 6. This CDR3 spans 16 amino acids. The CDR3 bases are TGTGCCAGCAGCTCTCGACTAGCCATGAACACCGGGGAGCTGTTTTTT. Its protein product is CASSSRLAMNTGELFF.